This T cell receptor (beta chain) comes out of a study of identical twins. Study-wide points: Fewer insertions marked abundant cord blood beta clonotypes; young adult naive trended weakly, memory not at all. Alpha sequences that were out-of-frame and twin-shared showed an excess of low generation probability.

In TCRdb, the 5' RACE reads were re-called with MiXCR into one record per CDR3 protein. This table has some 730,000 distinct CDR3 sequences, 15% to 20% appearing once. Details on this clonotype: No antigen is known for it.

With 3 bases removed from V and 7 bases from J, the gap between germline ends came to 12 bases. CDR1 is WNHNN, CDR2 SYGVQD, per germline (reference sequence). This CDR3 region has 13 residues. These data were also reused for a study on T cells expressing NK-cell markers. This second study notes: In sorted CD3+CD56+NKG2C+, CD3+CD56+NKG2C- and CD3+CD56-NKG2C+ T cells, TCR beta repertoires were obtained. Whether expanded NKG2C-expressing T cell clones recognize HCMV is unknown.

This clonotype originated in a woman between 18 and 30 years old in good health. V is TRBV10-1 and J is TRBJ1-2; D is perhaps TRBD1 (5 bases). The sequencing sample was made of PBMCs. CDR3 nucleotides: TGCGCCAGCAGTGATGACGGGGCGCGTGGCTACACCTTC. Protein sequence: CASSDDGARGYTF.